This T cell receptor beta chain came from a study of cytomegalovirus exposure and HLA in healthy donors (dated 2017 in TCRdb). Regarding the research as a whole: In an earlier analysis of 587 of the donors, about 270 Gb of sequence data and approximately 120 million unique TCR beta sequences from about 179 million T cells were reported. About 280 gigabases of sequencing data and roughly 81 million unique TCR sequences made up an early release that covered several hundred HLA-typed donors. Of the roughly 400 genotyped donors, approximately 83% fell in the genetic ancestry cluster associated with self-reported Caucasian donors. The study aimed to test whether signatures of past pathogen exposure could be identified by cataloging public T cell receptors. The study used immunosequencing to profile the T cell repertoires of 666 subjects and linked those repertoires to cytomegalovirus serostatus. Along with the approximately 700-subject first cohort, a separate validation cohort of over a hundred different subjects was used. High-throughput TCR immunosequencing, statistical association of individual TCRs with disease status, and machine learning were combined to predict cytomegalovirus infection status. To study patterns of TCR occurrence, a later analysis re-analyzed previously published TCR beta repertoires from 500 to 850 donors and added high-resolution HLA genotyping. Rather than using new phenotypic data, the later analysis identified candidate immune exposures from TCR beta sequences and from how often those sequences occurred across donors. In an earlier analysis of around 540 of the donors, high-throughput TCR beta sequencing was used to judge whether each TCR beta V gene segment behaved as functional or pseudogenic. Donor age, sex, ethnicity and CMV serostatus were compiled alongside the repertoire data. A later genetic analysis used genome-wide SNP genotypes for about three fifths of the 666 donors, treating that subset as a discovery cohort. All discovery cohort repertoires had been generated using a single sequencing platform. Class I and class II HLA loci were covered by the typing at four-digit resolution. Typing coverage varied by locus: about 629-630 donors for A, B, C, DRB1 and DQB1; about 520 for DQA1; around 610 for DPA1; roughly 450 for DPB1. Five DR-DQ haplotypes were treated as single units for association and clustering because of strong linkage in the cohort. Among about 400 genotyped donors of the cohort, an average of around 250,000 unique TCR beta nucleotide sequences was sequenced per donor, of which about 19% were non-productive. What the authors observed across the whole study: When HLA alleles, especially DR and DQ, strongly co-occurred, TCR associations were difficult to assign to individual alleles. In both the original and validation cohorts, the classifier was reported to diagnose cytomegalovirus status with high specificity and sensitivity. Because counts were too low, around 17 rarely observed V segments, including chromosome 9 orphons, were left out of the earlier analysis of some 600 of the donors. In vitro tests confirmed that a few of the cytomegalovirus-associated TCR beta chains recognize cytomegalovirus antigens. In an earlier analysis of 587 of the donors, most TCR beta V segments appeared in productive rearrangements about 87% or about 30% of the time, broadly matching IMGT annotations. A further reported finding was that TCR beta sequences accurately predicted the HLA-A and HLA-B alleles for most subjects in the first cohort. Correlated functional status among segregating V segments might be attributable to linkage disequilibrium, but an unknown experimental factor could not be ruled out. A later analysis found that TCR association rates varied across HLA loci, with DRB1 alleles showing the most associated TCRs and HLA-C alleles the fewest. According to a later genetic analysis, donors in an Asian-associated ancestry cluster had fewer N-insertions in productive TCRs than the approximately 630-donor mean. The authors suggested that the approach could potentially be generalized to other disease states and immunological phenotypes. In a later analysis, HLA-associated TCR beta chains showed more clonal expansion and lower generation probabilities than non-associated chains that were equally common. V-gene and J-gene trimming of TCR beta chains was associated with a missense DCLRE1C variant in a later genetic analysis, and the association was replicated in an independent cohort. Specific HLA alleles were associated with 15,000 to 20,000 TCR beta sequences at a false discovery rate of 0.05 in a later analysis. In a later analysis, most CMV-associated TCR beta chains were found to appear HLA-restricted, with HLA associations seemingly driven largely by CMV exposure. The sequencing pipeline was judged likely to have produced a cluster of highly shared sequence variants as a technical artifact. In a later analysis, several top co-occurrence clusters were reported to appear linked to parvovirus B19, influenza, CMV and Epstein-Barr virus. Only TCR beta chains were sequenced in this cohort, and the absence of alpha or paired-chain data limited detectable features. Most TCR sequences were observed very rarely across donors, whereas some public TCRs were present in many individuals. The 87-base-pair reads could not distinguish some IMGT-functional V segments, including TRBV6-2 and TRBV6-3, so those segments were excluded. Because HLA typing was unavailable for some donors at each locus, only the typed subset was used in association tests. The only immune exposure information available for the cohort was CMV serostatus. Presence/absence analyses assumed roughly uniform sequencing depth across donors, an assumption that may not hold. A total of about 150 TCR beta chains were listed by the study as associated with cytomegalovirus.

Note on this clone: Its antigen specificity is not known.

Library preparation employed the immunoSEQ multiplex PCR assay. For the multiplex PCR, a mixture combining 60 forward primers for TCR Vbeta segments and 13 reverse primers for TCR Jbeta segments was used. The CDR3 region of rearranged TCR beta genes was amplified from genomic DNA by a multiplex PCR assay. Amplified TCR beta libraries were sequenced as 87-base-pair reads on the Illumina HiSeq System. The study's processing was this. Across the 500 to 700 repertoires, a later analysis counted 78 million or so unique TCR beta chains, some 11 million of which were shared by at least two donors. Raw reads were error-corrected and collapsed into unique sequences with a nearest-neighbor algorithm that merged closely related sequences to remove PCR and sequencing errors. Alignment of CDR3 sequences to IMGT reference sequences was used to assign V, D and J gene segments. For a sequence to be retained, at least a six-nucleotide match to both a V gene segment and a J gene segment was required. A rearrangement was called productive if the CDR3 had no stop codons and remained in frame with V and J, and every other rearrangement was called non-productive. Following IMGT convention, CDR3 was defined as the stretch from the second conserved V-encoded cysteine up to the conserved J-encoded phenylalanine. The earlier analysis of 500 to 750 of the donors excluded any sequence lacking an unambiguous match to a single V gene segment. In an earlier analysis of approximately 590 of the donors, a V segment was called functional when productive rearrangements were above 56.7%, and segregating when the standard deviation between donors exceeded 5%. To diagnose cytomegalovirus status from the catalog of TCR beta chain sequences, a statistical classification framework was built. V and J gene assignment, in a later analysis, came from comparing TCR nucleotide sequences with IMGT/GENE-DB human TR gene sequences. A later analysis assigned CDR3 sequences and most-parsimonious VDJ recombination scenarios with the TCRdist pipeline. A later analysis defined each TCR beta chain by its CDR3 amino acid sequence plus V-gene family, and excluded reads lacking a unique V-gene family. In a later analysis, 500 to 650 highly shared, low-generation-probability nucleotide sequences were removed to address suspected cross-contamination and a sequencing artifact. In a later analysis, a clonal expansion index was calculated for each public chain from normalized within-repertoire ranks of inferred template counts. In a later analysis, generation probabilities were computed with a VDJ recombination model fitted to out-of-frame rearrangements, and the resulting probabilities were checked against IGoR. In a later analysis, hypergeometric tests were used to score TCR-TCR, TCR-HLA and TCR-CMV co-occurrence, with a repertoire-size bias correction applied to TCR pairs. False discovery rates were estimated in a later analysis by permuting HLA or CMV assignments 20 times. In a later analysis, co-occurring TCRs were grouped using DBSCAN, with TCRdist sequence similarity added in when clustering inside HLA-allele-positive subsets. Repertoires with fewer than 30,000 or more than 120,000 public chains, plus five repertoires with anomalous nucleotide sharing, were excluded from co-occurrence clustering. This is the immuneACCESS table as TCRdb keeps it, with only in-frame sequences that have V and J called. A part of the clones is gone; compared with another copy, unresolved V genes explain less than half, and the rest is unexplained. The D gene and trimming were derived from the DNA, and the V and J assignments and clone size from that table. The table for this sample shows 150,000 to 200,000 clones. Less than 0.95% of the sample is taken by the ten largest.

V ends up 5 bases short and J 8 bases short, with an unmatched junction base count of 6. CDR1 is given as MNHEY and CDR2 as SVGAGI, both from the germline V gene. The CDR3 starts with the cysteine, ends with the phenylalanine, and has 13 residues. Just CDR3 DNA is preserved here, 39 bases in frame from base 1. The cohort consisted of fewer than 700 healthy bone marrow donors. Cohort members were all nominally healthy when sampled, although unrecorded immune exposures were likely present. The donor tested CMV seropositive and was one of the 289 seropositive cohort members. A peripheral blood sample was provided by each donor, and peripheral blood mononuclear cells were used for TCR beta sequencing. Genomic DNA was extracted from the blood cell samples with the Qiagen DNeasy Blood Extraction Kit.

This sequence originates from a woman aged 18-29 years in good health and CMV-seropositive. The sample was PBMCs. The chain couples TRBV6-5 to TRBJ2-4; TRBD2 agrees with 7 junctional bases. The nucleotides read TGTGCCAGCAGTGGGACTATAGGCGACATTCAGTACTTC. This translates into CASSGTIGDIQYF.